The 19 T cell receptor beta chains listed next were all sequenced from one sample in a study of cytomegalovirus exposure and HLA in healthy donors. Primers: 60 Vbeta forward and 13 Jbeta reverse. Assay used: immunoSEQ multiplex PCR; TCRdb lists only in-frame clones, some missing. The sample gives more than 85,000 clones, roughly 77% of which show up once; around 3.8% is in the top ten. Sequencing input: PBMCs. These TCRs come from a woman aged 45-59 years in good health and CMV-seropositive.

V and J are TRBV6-5 and TRBJ2-7; D gene uncertain. Trimming took 8 bases from V and 4 from J, leaving 18 bases between them. The CDR3 consists of 14 residues. CDR1 is MNHEY and CDR2 is SVGAGI in the germline V gene. Here the CDR3 reads CASYPPARPYEQYF. CDR3 nucleotides: TGTGCCAGCTACCCCCCAGCGAGACCATACGAGCAGTACTTC.

The V and J genes are TRBV5-6 and TRBJ2-7; the D gene is possibly TRBD1 (5 bases). Between the trimmed V and J ends, which lost 1 base and 4 bases, there was a span of 12 bases. There are 14 residues in the CDR3. Germline CDR1 and CDR2: SGHDT and YYEEEE. CDR3 nucleotide sequence: TGTGCCAGCAGCTTGTGGATAGGGGCATACGAGCAGTACTTC. Amino acids: CASSLWIGAYEQYF.

The chain carries TRBV4-2 and TRBJ1-5; no clear D. CDR3 length: 15 amino acids. Trimming pared 1 base from V and 8 bases from J, leaving 15 bases between. From germline, CDR1 is LGHNA and CDR2 YNFKEQ. Written as DNA, the CDR3 is TGTGCCAGCAGCCAAGGCCGGGTTCAGTTGGAGCCCCAGCATTTT. Amino acid sequence: CASSQGRVQLEPQHF.

The chain is built from TRBV27 and TRBJ1-5; 7 bases are shared with TRBD1. The length of the CDR3 is 15 residues. The germline gives CDR1 MNHEY, CDR2 SMNVEV (reference sequence). Trimming cost V 6 bases and J 3 bases; bases outside gene matches: 8. This CDR3 is CASRTRQGPNQPQHF. CDR3 in DNA: TGTGCCAGCAGAACTCGACAGGGACCCAATCAGCCCCAGCATTTT.

In DNA, the CDR3 is TGTGCCTGGAGCCTAGCAGTCTCCTACGAGCAGTACTTC. It translates to CAWSLAVSYEQYF. The genes are TRBV30 and TRBJ2-7, with a possible D match to TRBD2 (5 bases). Trimming stripped 3 bases from V and 0 bases from J, with 9 bases between. Germline CDR1 is GTSNPN and CDR2 is SVGIG (reference sequence). This CDR3 has 13 residues.

Note on this clone: A read error may produce the germline difference seen at one junction end. The chain uses TRBV7-9 and TRBJ1-2; D is undetermined. The length of the CDR3 is 15 residues. Germline V lookup: CDR1 SEHNR, CDR2 FQNEAQ (reference sequence). CDR3 in DNA: TGTTCCAGCAGCCCATATGACTTCGCTCTCTATGGCTACACCTTC. Protein sequence: CSSSPYDFALYGYTF. The full variable domain, its missing parts supplied by reference TRBV7-9 and TRBJ1-2, is DTGVSQNPRHKITKRGQNVTFRCDPISEHNRLYWYRQTLGQGPEFLTYFQNEAQLEKSRLLSDRFSAERPKGSFSTLEIQRTEQGDSAMYLCSSSPYDFALYGYTFGSGTRLTVV.

Regarding this clone: Since a far larger clone is one base different, this is likely a read error. This chain uses TRBV4-1 with TRBJ1-1, with a weak D call TRBD1 (6 bases). Germline V gene sequence: CDR1 MGHRA, CDR2 YSYEKL. Trimming pared 1 base from V and 6 bases from J, leaving 21 bases between. The CDR3 spans 17 residues. CDR3 residues: CASSQVHTGTTRAEAFF. Here the CDR3 DNA reads TGCGCCAGCAGCCAAGTCCATACCGGGACAACGAGGGCTGAAGCTTTCTTT.

The rearrangement uses TRBV19 and TRBJ1-4; 7 bases line up with TRBD1. The CDR3 consists of 15 residues. Germline CDR1 is LNHDA and CDR2 is SQIVND (reference sequence). The V segment lost 6 bases and the J segment 2 bases; nucleotides outside the gene matches: 6. The CDR3 is CASSPTGKTNEKLFF. CDR3 nucleotide sequence: TGTGCCAGTAGCCCGACAGGGAAGACTAATGAAAAACTGTTTTTT.

The J gene is TRBJ1-1, the V gene TRBV7-9; D may be TRBD1 (6 bases). CDR3 length: 14 amino acids. From germline, CDR1 is SEHNR and CDR2 FQNEAQ (reference sequence). Trimming left V 5 bases short and J 1 base short, with 11 bases between. CDR3 sequence reads: CASSPKDRNTEAFF. The CDR3 bases are TGTGCCAGCAGCCCCAAGGACAGGAACACTGAAGCTTTCTTT. The variable domain in full, with the rest retrieved from reference TRBV7-9 and TRBJ1-1, is DTGVSQNPRHKITKRGQNVTFRCDPISEHNRLYWYRQTLGQGPEFLTYFQNEAQLEKSRLLSDRFSAERPKGSFSTLEIQRTEQGDSAMYLCASSPKDRNTEAFFGQGTRLTVV.

This clone appeared a single time. This chain connects TRBV6-1 to TRBJ2-7, with 8 bases aligning to TRBD1. V was clipped by 0 bases and J by 1 base; unmatched bases: 2. The V gene's germline CDR1 is MNHNS and CDR2 SASEGT. The CDR3 length is 15 residues. The CDR3 sequence: CASSEATGGSYEQYF. The DNA for the CDR3 is TGTGCCAGCAGTGAAGCAACAGGGGGGTCCTACGAGCAGTACTTC.

The rearrangement uses TRBV19 and TRBJ1-5; D unclear. Germline V gives CDR1 LNHDA, CDR2 SQIVND (reference sequence). This CDR3 region has 15 residues. Trimming took off 5 bases at V and 0 bases at J, with 11 bases between the two ends. In nucleotides, the CDR3 is TGTGCCAGTAGTGCCTATTCTTATAGCAATCAGCCCCAGCATTTT. Amino acids: CASSAYSYSNQPQHF.

This clone was seen a few times. The chain has TRBV5-4 and TRBJ2-1; 12 bases fit TRBD2. Germline loops: CDR1 SGHNT, CDR2 YYREEE (reference sequence). J was trimmed by 5 bases and V by 0 bases; bases with no gene match: 3. This CDR3 is 16 amino acids long. The CDR3 sequence is CASSLGTSGADNEQFF. For the CDR3, the DNA is TGTGCCAGCAGCTTGGGGACTAGCGGGGCAGACAATGAGCAGTTCTTC.

This clone was picked up a small number of times. J is TRBJ1-1 and V is TRBV6-1; TRBD1 agrees at 8 bases. Trimming removed 8 bases from V and 0 bases from J; junction bases left unmatched: 5. The CDR3 loop spans 14 amino acids. The germline gives CDR1 MNHNS, CDR2 SASEGT. The CDR3 nucleotides read TGTGCCAGCCGAAACAGGGGGATGAACACTGAAGCTTTCTTT. The encoded protein is CASRNRGMNTEAFF.

This clone was recorded once. V gene TRBV14 combines with J gene TRBJ2-1; D might be TRBD2 (5 bases). CDR3 length equals 13 residues. Germline V gene sequence: CDR1 SGHDN, CDR2 FVKESK. Trimming stripped 0 bases from V and 9 bases from J, with 9 bases between. Here the CDR3 reads CASSQDTRFEQFF. The CDR3, as DNA: TGTGCCAGCAGCCAAGATACTAGATTTGAGCAGTTCTTC.

The rearrangement links TRBV27 to TRBJ2-2, with D possibly TRBD1 on 5 matching bases. The germline V gene has CDR1 MNHEY and CDR2 SMNVEV (reference sequence). Trimming took off 6 bases at V and 6 bases at J, with 14 bases between the two ends. This CDR3 region has 14 residues. The CDR3: CASRASGQAGELFF. CDR3 bases: TGTGCCAGCAGAGCTTCAGGGCAGGCCGGGGAGCTGTTTTTT.

This sequence joins TRBV7-9 and TRBJ1-2; no clear D gene. The CDR3 has 14 residues. Trimming took 1 base from V and 0 from J, leaving 6 bases between them. CDR1 and CDR2 from the germline V gene are SEHNR and FQNEAQ (reference sequence). CDR3 coding DNA: TGTGCCAGCAGCTTAGACTCACCTAACTATGGCTACACCTTC. This encodes CASSLDSPNYGYTF.

This clone has a handful of counts. The chain employs TRBV6-5 and TRBJ2-7, with 8 bases lining up with TRBD2. The germline CDR1 and CDR2 sequences are MNHEY and SVGAGI. This CDR3 comprises 13 residues. The ends lost 4 bases at V and 6 bases at J; junction bases unmatched: 5. As DNA, the CDR3 is TGTGCCAGCAGTTGGGGACGGGAGGGCGAGCAGTACTTC. Amino acids: CASSWGREGEQYF.

The V call is TRBV27, the J call TRBJ1-3, with D possibly matching TRBD1 (5 bases). The V gene's germline CDR1 is MNHEY and CDR2 SMNVEV (reference sequence). V was pared by 3 bases and J by 3 bases, with 6 bases between. The CDR3 has 13 amino acids. The DNA of the CDR3 is TGTGCCAGCAGTTTGACAGTTGGAAACACCATATATTTT. Its protein product is CASSLTVGNTIYF.

A single count supports this clone. The V gene is TRBV10-1, the J gene TRBJ1-1; D is perhaps TRBD1 (6 bases). Germline V gives CDR1 WNHNN, CDR2 SYGVQD (reference sequence). Trimming left V 2 bases short and J 0 bases short, with 7 bases between. CDR3 size: 14 residues. The CDR3 DNA is TGCGCCAGCAGTGAGACAGGGTTGAACACTGAAGCTTTCTTT. As protein: CASSETGLNTEAFF.